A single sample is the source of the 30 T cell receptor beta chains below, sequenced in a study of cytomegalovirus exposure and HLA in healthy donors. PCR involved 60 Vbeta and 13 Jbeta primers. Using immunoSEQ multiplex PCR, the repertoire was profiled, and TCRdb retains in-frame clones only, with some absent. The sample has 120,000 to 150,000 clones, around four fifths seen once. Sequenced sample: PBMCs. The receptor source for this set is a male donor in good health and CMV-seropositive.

The CDR3 region has the DNA TGTGCCAGCAGCTTGGGACAGGCGATCTCTGGGGCCAACGTCCTGACTTTC. Amino acids: CASSLGQAISGANVLTF. This chain uses TRBV7-8 with TRBJ2-6; 8 bases are shared with TRBD1. The length of the CDR3 is 17 residues. V shed 3 bases and J 0 bases; nucleotides not matched to a gene: 4. Germline CDR1 is SGHVS and CDR2 is FQNEAQ.

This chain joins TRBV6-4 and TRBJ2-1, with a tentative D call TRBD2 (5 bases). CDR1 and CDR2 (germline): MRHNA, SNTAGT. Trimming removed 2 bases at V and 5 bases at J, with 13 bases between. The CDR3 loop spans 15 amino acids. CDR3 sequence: CASSDGLRGNNEQFF. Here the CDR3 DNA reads TGTGCCAGCAGTGACGGGCTTCGGGGAAACAATGAGCAGTTCTTC.

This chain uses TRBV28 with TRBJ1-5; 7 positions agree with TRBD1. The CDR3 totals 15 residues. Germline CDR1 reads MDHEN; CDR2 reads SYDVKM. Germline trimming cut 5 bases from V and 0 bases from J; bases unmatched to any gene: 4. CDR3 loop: CASSPGTVSNQPQHF. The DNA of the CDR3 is TGTGCCAGCAGTCCCGGGACAGTTAGCAATCAGCCCCAGCATTTT. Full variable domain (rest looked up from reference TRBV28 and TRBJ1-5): DVKVTQSSRYLVKRTGEKVFLECVQDMDHENMFWYRQDPGLGLRLIYFSYDVKMKEKGDIPEGYSVSREKKERFSLILESASTNQTSMYLCASSPGTVSNQPQHFGDGTRLSIL.

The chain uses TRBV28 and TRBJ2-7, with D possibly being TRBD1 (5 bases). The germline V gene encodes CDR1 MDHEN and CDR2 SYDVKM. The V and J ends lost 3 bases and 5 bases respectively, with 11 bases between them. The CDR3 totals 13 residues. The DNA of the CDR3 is TGTGCCAGCAGTTTCTCCTTCAGGGACGAGCAGTACTTC. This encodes CASSFSFRDEQYF.

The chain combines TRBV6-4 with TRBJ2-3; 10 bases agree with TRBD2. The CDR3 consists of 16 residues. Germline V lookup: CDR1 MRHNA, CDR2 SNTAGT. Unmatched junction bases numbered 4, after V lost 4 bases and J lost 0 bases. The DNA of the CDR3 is TGTGCCAGCAGTGTGGCTAGCGGGGGTAGCACAGATACGCAGTATTTT. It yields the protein CASSVASGGSTDTQYF.

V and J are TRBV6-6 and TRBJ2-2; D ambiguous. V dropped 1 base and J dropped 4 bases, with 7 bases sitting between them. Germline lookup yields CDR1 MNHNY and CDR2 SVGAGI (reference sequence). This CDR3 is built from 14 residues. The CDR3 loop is CASSYFLGTGELFF. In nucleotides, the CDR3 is TGTGCCAGCAGTTACTTCCTAGGCACCGGGGAGCTGTTTTTT.

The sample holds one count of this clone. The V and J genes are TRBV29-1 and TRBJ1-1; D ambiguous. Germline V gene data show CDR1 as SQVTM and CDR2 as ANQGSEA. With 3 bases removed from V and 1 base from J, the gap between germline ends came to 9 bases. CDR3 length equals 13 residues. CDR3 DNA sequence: TGCAGCGTTGACCCCGCCAGGAACACTGAAGCTTTCTTT. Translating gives CSVDPARNTEAFF.

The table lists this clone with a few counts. CDR3 protein: CASSLGGDNEQFF. CDR3 DNA sequence: TGCGCCAGCAGCTTGGGCGGGGACAATGAGCAGTTCTTC. V and J are TRBV5-1 and TRBJ2-1; D is possibly TRBD2 (6 bases). Deletions cut 0 bases from V and 5 bases from J, with 6 bases between. The germline gives CDR1 SGHRS, CDR2 YFSETQ. This CDR3 region has 13 residues. Supplemented by reference TRBV5-1 and TRBJ2-1, the full variable domain reads KAGVTQTPRYLIKTRGQQVTLSCSPISGHRSVSWYQQTPGQGLQFLFEYFSETQRNKGNFPGRFSGRQFSNSRSEMNVSTLELGDSALYLCASSLGGDNEQFFGPGTRLTVL.

CDR3 residues: CASSLSEGLNQPQHF. The DNA for the CDR3 is TGTGCCAGCAGCTTAAGTGAGGGTCTCAATCAGCCCCAGCATTTT. The chain carries TRBV7-2 and TRBJ1-5; D is unresolved. Looked up from germline, CDR1 is SGHTA and CDR2 is FQGNSA. Deletions cut 2 bases from V and 3 bases from J, with 11 bases between. This CDR3 spans 15 amino acids.

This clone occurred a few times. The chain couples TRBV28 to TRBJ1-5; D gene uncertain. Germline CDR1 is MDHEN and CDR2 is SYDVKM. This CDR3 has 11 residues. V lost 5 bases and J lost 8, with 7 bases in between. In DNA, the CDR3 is TGTGCCAGCAGTAAGGAGAAGCCCCAGCATTTT. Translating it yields CASSKEKPQHF. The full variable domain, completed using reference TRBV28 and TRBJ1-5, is DVKVTQSSRYLVKRTGEKVFLECVQDMDHENMFWYRQDPGLGLRLIYFSYDVKMKEKGDIPEGYSVSREKKERFSLILESASTNQTSMYLCASSKEKPQHFGDGTRLSIL.

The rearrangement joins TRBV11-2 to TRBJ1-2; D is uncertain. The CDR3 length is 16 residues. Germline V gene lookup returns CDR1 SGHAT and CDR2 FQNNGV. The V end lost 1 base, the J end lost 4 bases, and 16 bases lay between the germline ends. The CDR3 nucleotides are TGTGCCAGCAGCTTAGTAATAGGGCGGGAATTCTATGGCTACACCTTC. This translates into CASSLVIGREFYGYTF.

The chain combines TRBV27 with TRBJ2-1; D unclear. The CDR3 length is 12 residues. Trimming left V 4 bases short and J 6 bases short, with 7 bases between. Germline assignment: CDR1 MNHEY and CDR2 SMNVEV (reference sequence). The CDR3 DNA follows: TGTGCCAGCAGTTCCCGTCCCAATGAGCAGTTCTTC. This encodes CASSSRPNEQFF.

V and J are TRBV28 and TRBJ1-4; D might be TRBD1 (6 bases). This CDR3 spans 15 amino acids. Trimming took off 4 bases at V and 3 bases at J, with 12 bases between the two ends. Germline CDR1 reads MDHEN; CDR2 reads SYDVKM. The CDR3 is CASSSGQLPNEKLFF. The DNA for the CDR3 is TGTGCCAGCAGTTCCGGACAGCTCCCTAATGAAAAACTGTTTTTT.

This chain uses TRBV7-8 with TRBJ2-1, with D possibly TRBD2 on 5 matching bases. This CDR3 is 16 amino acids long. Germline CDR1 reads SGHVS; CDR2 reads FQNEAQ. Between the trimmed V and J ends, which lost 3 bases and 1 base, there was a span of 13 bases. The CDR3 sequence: CASSFLAGVSYNEQFF. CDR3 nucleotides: TGTGCCAGCAGCTTTCTAGCCGGGGTTTCCTACAATGAGCAGTTCTTC.

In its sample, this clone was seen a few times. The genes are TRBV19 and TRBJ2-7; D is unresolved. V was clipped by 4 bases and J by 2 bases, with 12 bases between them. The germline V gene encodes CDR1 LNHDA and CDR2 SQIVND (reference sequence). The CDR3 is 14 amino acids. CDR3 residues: CASSRSGAAYEQYF. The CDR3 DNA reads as TGTGCCAGTAGTAGGTCAGGCGCCGCCTACGAGCAGTACTTC.

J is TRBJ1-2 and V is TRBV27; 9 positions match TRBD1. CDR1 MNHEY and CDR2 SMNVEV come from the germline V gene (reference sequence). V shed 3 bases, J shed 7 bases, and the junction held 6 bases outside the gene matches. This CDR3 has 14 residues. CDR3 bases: TGTGCCAGCAGTTTGGGACAGGGAGCTAGTGGCTACACCTTC. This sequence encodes CASSLGQGASGYTF.

CDR3 nucleotides: TGTGCCAGCAGTGATGGAGGACTAGCGGGAGACGAGCAGTACTTC. The encoded protein is CASSDGGLAGDEQYF. This rearrangement joins TRBV6-1 to TRBJ2-7; 13 nucleotides align to TRBD2. V gave up 3 bases and J gave up 5 bases; unmatched junction bases: 4. CDR1 is MNHNS and CDR2 is SASEGT in the germline V gene. This CDR3 is 15 amino acids long.

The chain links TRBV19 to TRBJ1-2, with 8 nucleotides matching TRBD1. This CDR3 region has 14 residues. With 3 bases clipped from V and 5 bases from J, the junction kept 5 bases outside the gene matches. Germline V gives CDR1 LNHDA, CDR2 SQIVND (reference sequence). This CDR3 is CASSITRTGYGYTF. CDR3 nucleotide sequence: TGTGCCAGTAGTATCACGCGGACAGGGTATGGCTACACCTTC.

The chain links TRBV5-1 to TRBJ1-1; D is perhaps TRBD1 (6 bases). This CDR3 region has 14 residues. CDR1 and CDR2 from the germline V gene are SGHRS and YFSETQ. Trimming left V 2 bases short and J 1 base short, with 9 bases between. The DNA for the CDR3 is TGCGCCAGCAGCTTTACAGGGAGGAACACTGAAGCTTTCTTT. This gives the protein CASSFTGRNTEAFF.

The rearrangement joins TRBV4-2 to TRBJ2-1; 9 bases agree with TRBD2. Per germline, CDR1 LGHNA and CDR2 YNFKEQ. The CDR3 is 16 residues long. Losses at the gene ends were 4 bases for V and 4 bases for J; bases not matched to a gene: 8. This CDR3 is CASSPRGLAGYNEQFF. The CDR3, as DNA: TGTGCCAGCAGCCCCCGCGGGCTAGCGGGATACAATGAGCAGTTCTTC.

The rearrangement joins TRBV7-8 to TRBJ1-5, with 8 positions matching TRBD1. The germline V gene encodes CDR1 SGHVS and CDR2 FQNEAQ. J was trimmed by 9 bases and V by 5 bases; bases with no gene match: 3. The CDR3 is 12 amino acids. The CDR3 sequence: CASSGDRWPQHF. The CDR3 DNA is TGTGCCAGCAGCGGGGACAGGTGGCCCCAGCATTTT.

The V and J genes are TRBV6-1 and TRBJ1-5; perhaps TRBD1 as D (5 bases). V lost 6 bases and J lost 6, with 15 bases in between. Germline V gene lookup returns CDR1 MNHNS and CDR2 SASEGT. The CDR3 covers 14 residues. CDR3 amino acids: CASRSGGEGQPQHF. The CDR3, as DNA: TGTGCCAGCAGGTCGGGGGGAGAGGGTCAGCCCCAGCATTTT.

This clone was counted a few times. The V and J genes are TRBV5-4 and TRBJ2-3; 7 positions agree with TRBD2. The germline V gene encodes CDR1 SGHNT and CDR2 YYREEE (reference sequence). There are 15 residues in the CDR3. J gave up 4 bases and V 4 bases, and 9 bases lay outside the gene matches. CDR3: CASSNGKLAADTQYF. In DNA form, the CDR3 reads TGTGCCAGCAGCAACGGGAAGCTAGCGGCAGATACGCAGTATTTT.

CDR3 region: CASSPPEGQGANFGELFF. CDR3 bases: TGTGCCAGCAGCCCACCTGAAGGACAGGGGGCTAATTTCGGGGAGCTGTTTTTT. The rearrangement links TRBV28 to TRBJ2-2; 11 bases line up with TRBD1. CDR3 length equals 18 residues. CDR1 is MDHEN, CDR2 SYDVKM, per germline. With 6 bases clipped from V and 7 bases from J, the junction kept 16 bases outside the gene matches.

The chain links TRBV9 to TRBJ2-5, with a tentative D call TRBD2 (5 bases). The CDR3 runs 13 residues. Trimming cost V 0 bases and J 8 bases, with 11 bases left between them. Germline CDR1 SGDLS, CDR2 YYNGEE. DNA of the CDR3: TGTGCCAGCAGCGTAGCCGTCGGAGGTACCCAGTACTTC. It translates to CASSVAVGGTQYF.

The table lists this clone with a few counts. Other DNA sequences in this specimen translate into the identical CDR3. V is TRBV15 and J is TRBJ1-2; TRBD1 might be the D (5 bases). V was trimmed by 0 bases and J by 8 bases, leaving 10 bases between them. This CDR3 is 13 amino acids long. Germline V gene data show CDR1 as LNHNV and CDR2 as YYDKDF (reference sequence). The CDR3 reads CATSRDRVEGYTF. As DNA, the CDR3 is TGTGCCACCAGCAGAGACAGGGTGGAGGGCTACACCTTC.

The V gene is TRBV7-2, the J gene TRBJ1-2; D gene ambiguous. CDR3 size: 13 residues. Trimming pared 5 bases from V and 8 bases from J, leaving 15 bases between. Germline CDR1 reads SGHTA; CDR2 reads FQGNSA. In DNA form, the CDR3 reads TGTGCCAGCAGCCCCGGCGGGCATCGAGGCTACACCTTC. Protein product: CASSPGGHRGYTF.

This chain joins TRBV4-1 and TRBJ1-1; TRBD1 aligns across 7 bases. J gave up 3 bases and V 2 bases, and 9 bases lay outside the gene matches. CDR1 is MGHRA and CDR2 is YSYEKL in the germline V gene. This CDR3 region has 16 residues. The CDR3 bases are TGCGCCAGCAGCCAACCGTTCGACAGGGACGACACTGAAGCTTTCTTT. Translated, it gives CASSQPFDRDDTEAFF.

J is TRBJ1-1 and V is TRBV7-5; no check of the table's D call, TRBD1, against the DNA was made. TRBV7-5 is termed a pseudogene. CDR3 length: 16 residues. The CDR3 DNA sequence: TGTGCCAGGAATGAGGGGGCGGCGGGCCCGAACACTGAAGCTTTCTTT. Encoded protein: CARNEGAAGPNTEAFF.

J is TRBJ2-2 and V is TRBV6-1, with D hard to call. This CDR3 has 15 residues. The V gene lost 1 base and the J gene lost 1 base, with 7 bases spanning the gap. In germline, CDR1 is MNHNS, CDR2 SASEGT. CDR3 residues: CASSEVPGNTGELFF. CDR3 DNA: TGTGCCAGCAGTGAAGTACCCGGGAACACCGGGGAGCTGTTTTTT.